Shown below are 9 T cell receptor beta chains from a single sample sequenced in a study of OX40 agonist ivuxolimab in advanced cancers. Here immunoSEQ multiplex PCR was the method, and the copy in TCRdb shows in-frame clones only, minus some. The table includes about 64,000 clones, around 89% detected once. This material consisted of CD4+ or CD8+ T cells sorted from blood, taken in a trial of the OX40 agonist ivuxolimab. The receptors shown here come from an adult with an advanced solid tumor such as melanoma, head and neck, liver or kidney cancer.

V gene TRBV6-6 combines with J gene TRBJ2-3; either TRBD1 or TRBD2 may fit D (5 bases each). V was cut by 4 bases and J by 4 bases, with 12 bases left in between. This CDR3 is built from 14 residues. CDR1 and CDR2 (germline): MNHNY, SVGAGI (reference sequence). CDR3 DNA sequence: TGTGCCAGCAGTTCCCCGGTGGGGGCAGATACGCAGTATTTT. This gives the protein CASSSPVGADTQYF.

The rearrangement uses TRBV7-9 and TRBJ1-2; D is unresolved. Germline CDR1 reads SEHNR; CDR2 reads FQNEAQ (reference sequence). The ends were cut back, 2 bases at V and 1 base at J, with 5 bases in the middle. The CDR3 is 13 amino acids. CDR3 residues: CASSLRVNYGYTF. CDR3 coding DNA: TGTGCCAGCAGCTTAAGGGTTAACTATGGCTACACCTTC.

This clone was seen more than once but under ten times. The rearrangement joins TRBV11-3 to TRBJ2-1; D uncertain. This CDR3 spans 16 amino acids. Trimming pared 0 bases from V and 0 bases from J, leaving 9 bases between. Looked up from germline, CDR1 is SGHNT and CDR2 is YENEEA. CDR3 nucleotide sequence: TGTGCCAGCAGCTTAGATCCTCGAAGCTCCTACAATGAGCAGTTCTTC. Translation gives CASSLDPRSSYNEQFF.

J is TRBJ2-7 and V is TRBV7-2, with 12 nucleotides matching TRBD2. CDR3 length equals 19 residues. CDR1 and CDR2 from the germline V gene are SGHTA and FQGNSA. V shed 0 bases and J 2 bases; nucleotides not matched to a gene: 11. The CDR3 protein is CASSLALTSGSGPPYEQYF. CDR3 bases: TGTGCCAGCAGCTTAGCGCTGACTAGCGGGAGCGGACCCCCCTACGAGCAGTACTTC.

V and J are TRBV30 and TRBJ1-5; TRBD1 is a possible D gene (6 bases). The germline gives CDR1 GTSNPN, CDR2 SVGIG (reference sequence). The germline V and J ends were trimmed by 1 base and 1 base, with 26 bases remaining between them. The length of the CDR3 is 20 residues. CDR3 protein: CAWSGVMGITTGTSNQPQHF. The CDR3 DNA reads TGTGCCTGGAGTGGGGTCATGGGGATAACCACAGGGACCAGCAATCAGCCCCAGCATTTT.

V gene TRBV9 combines with J gene TRBJ2-3; 11 bases line up with TRBD2. Germline assignment: CDR1 SGDLS and CDR2 YYNGEE. This CDR3 is built from 16 residues. With V trimmed by 3 bases and J by 3 bases, 6 bases remained unmatched. This CDR3 reads CASSGQLAGVTDTQYF. CDR3 DNA: TGTGCCAGCAGCGGACAACTAGCGGGAGTTACAGATACGCAGTATTTT.

This clone was counted a few times. In DNA, the CDR3 is TGTGCCATCAGTGCTAGCGCATCTAGCACAGATACGCAGTATTTT. Translation: CAISASASSTDTQYF. V usage is TRBV10-3 and J usage is TRBJ2-3; TRBD2 is a possible D gene (6 bases). The CDR3 totals 15 residues. The V gene lost 4 bases and the J gene lost 0 bases, with 11 bases spanning the gap. CDR1 ENHRY and CDR2 SYGVKD come from the germline V gene.

This chain links TRBV14 with TRBJ2-1; D is ambiguous. Germline V gene sequence: CDR1 SGHDN, CDR2 FVKESK. Trimming removed 1 base at V and 9 bases at J, with 13 bases between. The CDR3 is 14 amino acids. The CDR3 DNA follows: TGTGCCAGCAGCCAAGGGCAGACGAGCAGTGAGCAGTTCTTC. It encodes CASSQGQTSSEQFF.

On this clone itself: The sample has other DNA sequences that encode this CDR3 too. The rearrangement links TRBV6-5 to TRBJ2-7; 9 bases agree with TRBD1. The junction had 1 base not matched to a gene; V was cut back by 0 bases and J by 1 base. The CDR3 sequence is 15 residues long. Germline V gene lookup returns CDR1 MNHEY and CDR2 SVGAGI. The CDR3 region has the DNA TGTGCCAGCAGTTACTCGGACAGGGGTTCCTACGAGCAGTACTTC. This translates into CASSYSDRGSYEQYF.